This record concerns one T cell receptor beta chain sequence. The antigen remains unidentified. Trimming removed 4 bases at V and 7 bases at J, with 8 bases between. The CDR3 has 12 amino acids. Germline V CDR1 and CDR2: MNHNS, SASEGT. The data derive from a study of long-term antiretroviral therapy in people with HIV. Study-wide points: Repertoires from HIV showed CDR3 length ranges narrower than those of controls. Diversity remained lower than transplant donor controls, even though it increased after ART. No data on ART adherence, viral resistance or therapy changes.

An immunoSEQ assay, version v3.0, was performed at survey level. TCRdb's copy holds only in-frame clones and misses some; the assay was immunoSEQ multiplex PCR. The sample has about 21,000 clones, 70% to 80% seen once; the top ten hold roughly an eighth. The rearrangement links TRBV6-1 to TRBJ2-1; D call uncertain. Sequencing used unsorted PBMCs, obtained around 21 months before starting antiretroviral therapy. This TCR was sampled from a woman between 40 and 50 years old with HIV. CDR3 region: CASSVSGNEQFF. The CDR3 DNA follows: TGTGCCAGCAGTGTTAGTGGAAATGAGCAGTTCTTC.